A selection of T cell receptor beta chains follows, all from one sample in a study of T-cell reconstitution after alpha-beta-depleted transplantation in children. TCRdb passed the PCR reads through MiXCR, listing each CDR3 protein once. Found here are fewer than 750,000 distinct CDR3 sequences, approximately 30% of them singletons; the top ten hold approximately 33%. The material was PBMCs, obtained before TCRalphabeta/CD19-depleted stem cell transplant. These receptor sequences come from a boy less than two years old with Wiskott-Aldrich syndrome, due to receive a stem cell transplant. Each CDR3 is given with its conserved first and last residue. The order of the fields is V gene, J gene, D gene, clone size, CDR3 length, CDR3 DNA, CDR3 protein. D genes are given only for firm matches. Clone size is shown for a subset of rows, as once, few, many or a class of expanded clone.

V gene: TRBV20-1; J gene: TRBJ2-7; D gene: NA; clone size: NA; CDR3 length: 13; CDR3 DNA: TGCAGTGCTCACAGGCTGTCGGGCTACGAGCAGTACTTC; CDR3 protein: CSAHRLSGYEQYF
V gene: TRBV20-1; J gene: TRBJ2-7; D gene: TRBD2; clone size: NA; CDR3 length: 14; CDR3 DNA: TGCAGTGCTAGTCCTAGCGGGAGGGCCTACGAGCAGTACTTC; CDR3 protein: CSASPSGRAYEQYF
V gene: TRBV4-1; J gene: TRBJ2-3; D gene: TRBD2; clone size: NA; CDR3 length: 16; CDR3 DNA: TGCGCCAGCAGCCCCCCGACTAGCGGGAGAAGGTATACGCAGTATTTT; CDR3 protein: CASSPPTSGRRYTQYF
V gene: TRBV7-2; J gene: TRBJ2-3; D gene: NA; clone size: few; CDR3 length: 15; CDR3 DNA: TGTGCCAGCAGCCGGCCCCGGCCCCCCACAGATACGCAGTATTTT; CDR3 protein: CASSRPRPPTDTQYF
V gene: TRBV5-1; J gene: TRBJ2-5; D gene: TRBD2; clone size: few; CDR3 length: 16; CDR3 DNA: TGCGCCAGCAGCTCGAAGACTAGCGGGAACCAAGAGACCCAGTACTTC; CDR3 protein: CASSSKTSGNQETQYF
V gene: TRBV7-2; J gene: TRBJ1-2; D gene: TRBD1; clone size: NA; CDR3 length: 14; CDR3 DNA: TGTGCCAGCAGCAAGCGGACAGGACCCTATGGCTACACCTTC; CDR3 protein: CASSKRTGPYGYTF
V gene: TRBV20-1; J gene: TRBJ2-1; D gene: TRBD2; clone size: few; CDR3 length: 14; CDR3 DNA: TGCAGTGCGGACCCCGGGACTAGCGCACATGAGCAGTTCTTC; CDR3 protein: CSADPGTSAHEQFF
V gene: TRBV30; J gene: TRBJ2-3; D gene: NA; clone size: NA; CDR3 length: 12; CDR3 DNA: TGTGCCTGGAATATGGGGGCAGATACGCAGTATTTT; CDR3 protein: CAWNMGADTQYF
V gene: TRBV2; J gene: TRBJ2-1; D gene: TRBD2; clone size: NA; CDR3 length: 15; CDR3 DNA: TGTGCCAGCAGTGAGAGACTAGCGGGAGGCAATGAGCAGTTCTTC; CDR3 protein: CASSERLAGGNEQFF
V gene: TRBV18; J gene: TRBJ1-2; D gene: NA; clone size: NA; CDR3 length: 13; CDR3 DNA: TGTGCCAGCTCACCGGCGTTTGGTGTGGGCTACACCTTC; CDR3 protein: CASSPAFGVGYTF
V gene: TRBV5-1; J gene: TRBJ2-2; D gene: NA; clone size: few; CDR3 length: 15; CDR3 DNA: TGCGCCAGCATCCAAACCGGGGCAGCGACCGGGGAGCTGTTTTTT; CDR3 protein: CASIQTGAATGELFF
V gene: TRBV7-6; J gene: TRBJ2-3; D gene: TRBD2; clone size: NA; CDR3 length: 14; CDR3 DNA: TGTGCCAGCGCCGCGGGAGTAACCACAGATACGCAGTATTTT; CDR3 protein: CASAAGVTTDTQYF
V gene: TRBV5-1; J gene: TRBJ1-1; D gene: NA; clone size: few; CDR3 length: 14; CDR3 DNA: TGCGCCAGCACCGACGAACAGGGAAGGTCCGGAGCTTTCTTT; CDR3 protein: CASTDEQGRSGAFF
V gene: TRBV20-1; J gene: TRBJ2-7; D gene: NA; clone size: few; CDR3 length: 16; CDR3 DNA: TGCAGTGCTAGAGATAGTGGGGCGGCCCCAACCTACGAGCAGTACTTC; CDR3 protein: CSARDSGAAPTYEQYF
V gene: TRBV5-1; J gene: TRBJ2-5; D gene: NA; clone size: few; CDR3 length: 12; CDR3 DNA: TGCGCCAGCGGTGGGCAGGGAGAGACCCAGTACTTC; CDR3 protein: CASGGQGETQYF
V gene: TRBV5-1; J gene: TRBJ2-1; D gene: TRBD2; clone size: few; CDR3 length: 16; CDR3 DNA: TGCGCCAGCAGTCCCCGGGGGGGGGTACGATACAATGAGCAGTTCTTC; CDR3 protein: CASSPRGGVRYNEQFF
V gene: TRBV27; J gene: TRBJ2-7; D gene: TRBD1; clone size: NA; CDR3 length: 14; CDR3 DNA: TGTGCCAGCAGGCGGGACAGGGGAGGCTACGAGCAGTACTTC; CDR3 protein: CASRRDRGGYEQYF
V gene: TRBV5-1; J gene: TRBJ1-4; D gene: TRBD1; clone size: few; CDR3 length: 15; CDR3 DNA: TGCGCCAGCAGCTTGGCCGACAGGGTCGGTGAAAAACTGTTTTTT; CDR3 protein: CASSLADRVGEKLFF
V gene: TRBV10-2; J gene: TRBJ2-5; D gene: NA; clone size: few; CDR3 length: 11; CDR3 DNA: TGCGCCAGCCAGGGTTCGGAGACCCAGTACTTC; CDR3 protein: CASQGSETQYF
V gene: TRBV20-1; J gene: TRBJ1-1; D gene: NA; clone size: few; CDR3 length: 14; CDR3 DNA: TGCAGTGCTAGAACCGGGACCCTTGGGACTGAAGCTTTCTTT; CDR3 protein: CSARTGTLGTEAFF
V gene: TRBV12-3/TRBV12-4; J gene: TRBJ1-4; D gene: NA; clone size: few; CDR3 length: 16; CDR3 DNA: TGTGCCAGCAGTCTCCGCGTGGGGGCAACTAATGAAAAACTGTTTTTT; CDR3 protein: CASSLRVGATNEKLFF
V gene: TRBV5-1; J gene: TRBJ2-3; D gene: TRBD2; clone size: NA; CDR3 length: 15; CDR3 DNA: TGCGCCAGCAGCGTCGGGACTAGCTTTGGAGATACGCAGTATTTT; CDR3 protein: CASSVGTSFGDTQYF
V gene: TRBV5-1; J gene: TRBJ2-7; D gene: NA; clone size: NA; CDR3 length: 14; CDR3 DNA: TGCGCCAGCAGCCGGCACACCTCCACCTACGAGCAGTACTTC; CDR3 protein: CASSRHTSTYEQYF
V gene: TRBV20-1; J gene: TRBJ2-7; D gene: TRBD2; clone size: few; CDR3 length: 11; CDR3 DNA: TGCAGTGCGAGGACTAGCGGGAGGCAGTACTTC; CDR3 protein: CSARTSGRQYF
V gene: TRBV7-9; J gene: TRBJ2-2; D gene: NA; clone size: few; CDR3 length: 14; CDR3 DNA: TGTGCCAGCAGCTTCGGTGGGGCATCCGGGGAGCTGTTTTTT; CDR3 protein: CASSFGGASGELFF
V gene: TRBV25-1; J gene: TRBJ2-2; D gene: NA; clone size: few; CDR3 length: 14; CDR3 DNA: TGTGCCAGCAGTGAATCGGCGGGAACCGGGGAGCTGTTTTTT; CDR3 protein: CASSESAGTGELFF